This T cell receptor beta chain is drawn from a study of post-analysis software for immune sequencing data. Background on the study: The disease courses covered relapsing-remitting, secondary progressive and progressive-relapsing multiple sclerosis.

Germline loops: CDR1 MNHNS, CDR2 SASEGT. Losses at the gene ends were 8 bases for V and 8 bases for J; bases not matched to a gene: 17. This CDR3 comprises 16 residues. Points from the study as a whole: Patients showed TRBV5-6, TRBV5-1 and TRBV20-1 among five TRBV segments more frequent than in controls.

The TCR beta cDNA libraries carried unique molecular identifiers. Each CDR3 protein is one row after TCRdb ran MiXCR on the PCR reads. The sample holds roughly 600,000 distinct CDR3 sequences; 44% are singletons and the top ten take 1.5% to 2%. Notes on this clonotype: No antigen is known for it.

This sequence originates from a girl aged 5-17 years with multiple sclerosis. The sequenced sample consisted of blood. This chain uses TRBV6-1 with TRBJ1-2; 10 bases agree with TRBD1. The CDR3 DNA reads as TGTGCCAGCGGGCCAAACCGGGACAGGGGTCGGGGCGGCTACACCTTC. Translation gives CASGPNRDRGRGGYTF.